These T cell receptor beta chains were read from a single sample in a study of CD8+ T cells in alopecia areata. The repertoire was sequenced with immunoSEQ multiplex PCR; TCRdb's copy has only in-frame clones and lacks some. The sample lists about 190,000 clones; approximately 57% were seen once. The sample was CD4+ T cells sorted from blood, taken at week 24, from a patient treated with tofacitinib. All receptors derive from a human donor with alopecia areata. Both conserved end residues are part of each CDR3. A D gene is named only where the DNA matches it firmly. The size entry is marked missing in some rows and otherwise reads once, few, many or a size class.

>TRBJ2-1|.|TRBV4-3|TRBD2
CASSHSGLTYNEQFF
TGCGCCAGCAGCCACTCGGGACTAACCTACAATGAGCAGTTCTTC
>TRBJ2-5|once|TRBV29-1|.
CSVARVVVETQYF
TGCAGCGTTGCCAGGGTTGTCGTAGAGACCCAGTACTTC
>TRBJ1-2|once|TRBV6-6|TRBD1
CASSPGQKKRYTF
TGTGCCAGCAGCCCGGGACAGAAGAAGCGCTACACCTTC
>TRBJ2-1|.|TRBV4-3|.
CASSQERYNEQFF
TGCGCCAGCAGCCAGGAAAGATACAATGAGCAGTTCTTC
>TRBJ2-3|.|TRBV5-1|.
CASSVQDMGTDTQYF
TGCGCCAGCAGCGTACAGGACATGGGCACAGATACGCAGTATTTT
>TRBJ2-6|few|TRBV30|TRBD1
CAGTAGANVLTF
TGTGCCGGGACAGCTGGGGCCAACGTCCTGACTTTC
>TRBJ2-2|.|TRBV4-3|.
CASSQEAGRTGELFF
TGCGCCAGCAGCCAAGAGGCGGGCAGGACCGGGGAGCTGTTTTTT
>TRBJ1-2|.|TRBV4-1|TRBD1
CASSQAVDRGNYGYTF
TGCGCCAGCAGCCAAGCCGTAGACAGGGGAAACTATGGCTACACCTTC
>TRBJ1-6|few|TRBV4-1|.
CASSQDRAQYSPLHF
TGCGCCAGCAGCCAAGACCGGGCCCAATATTCACCCCTCCACTTT
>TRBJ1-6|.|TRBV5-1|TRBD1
CASSIRDRGQSYNSPLHF
TGCGCCAGCAGCATCCGGGACAGGGGGCAATCCTATAATTCACCCCTCCACTTT
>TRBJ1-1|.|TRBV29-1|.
CSSTAGVGVSEAFF
TGCAGCTCCACAGCCGGGGTTGGGGTATCTGAAGCTTTCTTT
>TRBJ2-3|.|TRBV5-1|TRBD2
CASRVAGDLAGSTDTQYF
TGCGCCAGCAGAGTAGCGGGGGACCTCGCCGGAAGCACAGATACGCAGTATTTT
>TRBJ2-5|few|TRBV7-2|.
CASSLAQGTQYF
TGTGCCAGCAGCTTAGCGCAGGGGACCCAGTACTTC
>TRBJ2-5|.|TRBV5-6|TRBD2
CASSRTSGVIETQYF
TGTGCCAGCAGCCGGACTAGCGGGGTAATAGAGACCCAGTACTTC
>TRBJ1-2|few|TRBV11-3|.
CASSLEDLGYTF
TGTGCCAGCAGCTTAGAAGACCTCGGCTACACCTTC
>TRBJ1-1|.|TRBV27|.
CASSLGAPGTEAFF
TGTGCCAGCAGTCTAGGGGCGCCGGGGACTGAAGCTTTCTTT
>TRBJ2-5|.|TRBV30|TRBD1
CAWTGGGKTQYF
TGTGCCTGGACAGGGGGCGGGAAGACCCAGTACTTC
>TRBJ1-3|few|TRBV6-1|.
CAIQRGSGNTIYF
TGTGCCATACAGAGGGGGTCTGGAAACACCATATATTTT
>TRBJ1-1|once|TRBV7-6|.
CASLMALNTEAFF
TGTGCCAGCTTGATGGCTTTGAACACTGAAGCTTTCTTT
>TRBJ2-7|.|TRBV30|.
CAWSFAGGPSYEQYF
TGTGCCTGGAGTTTCGCCGGGGGGCCCTCCTACGAGCAGTACTTC
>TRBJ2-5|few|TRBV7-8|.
CASSLSRQVAVETQYF
TGTGCCAGCAGCCTCTCGAGACAGGTCGCGGTAGAGACCCAGTACTTC
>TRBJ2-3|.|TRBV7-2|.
CASSLPRGSTDTQYF
TGTGCCAGCAGCTTGCCTAGAGGTAGCACAGATACGCAGTATTTT
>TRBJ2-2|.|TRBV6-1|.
CASILGNSGELFF
TGTGCCAGCATACTAGGCAATTCCGGGGAGCTGTTTTTT
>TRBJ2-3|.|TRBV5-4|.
CASSLPAITDTQYF
TGTGCCAGCAGCCTACCAGCTATCACAGATACGCAGTATTTT
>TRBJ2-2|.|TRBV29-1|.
CSVDIALTGELFF
TGCAGCGTAGACATAGCCCTTACCGGGGAGCTGTTTTTT
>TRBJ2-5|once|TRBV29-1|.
CSVGEETQYF
TGCAGCGTCGGGGAGGAGACCCAGTACTTC
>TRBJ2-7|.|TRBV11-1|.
CASSLGQLWTYEQYF
TGTGCCAGCAGCTTAGGACAGCTGTGGACATACGAGCAGTACTTC
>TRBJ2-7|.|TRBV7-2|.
CASSSPRWKNEQYF
TGTGCCAGCAGCTCGCCCCGGTGGAAAAACGAGCAGTACTTC
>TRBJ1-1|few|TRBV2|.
CASRRGAMGTEAFF
TGTGCCAGCCGAAGGGGGGCAATGGGCACTGAAGCTTTCTTT
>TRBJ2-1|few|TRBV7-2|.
CASSSGLGFNEQFF
TGTGCCAGCAGCTCCGGACTGGGGTTTAATGAGCAGTTCTTC
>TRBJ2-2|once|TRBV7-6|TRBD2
CASIQSVSGGTNTGELFF
TGTGCCAGCATCCAAAGCGTCAGCGGGGGAACGAACACCGGGGAGCTGTTTTTT
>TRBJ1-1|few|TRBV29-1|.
CSVPTPGLRGNTEAFF
TGCAGCGTTCCCACACCGGGACTCCGGGGGAACACTGAAGCTTTCTTT
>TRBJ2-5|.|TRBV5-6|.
CASSTDLQETQYF
TGTGCCAGCAGCACGGACCTACAAGAGACCCAGTACTTC
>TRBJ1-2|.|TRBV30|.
CAWSVLDGLTYTF
TGTGCCTGGAGTGTACTAGATGGACTTACCTACACCTTC
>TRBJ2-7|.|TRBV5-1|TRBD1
CASSRTGPYEQYF
TGCGCCAGCAGCCGGACAGGGCCCTACGAGCAGTACTTC
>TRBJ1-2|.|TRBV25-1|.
CASRRGNYGYTF
TGTGCCAGCAGACGTGGAAACTATGGCTACACCTTC
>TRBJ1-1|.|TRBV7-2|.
CASSLDLYMNTEAFF
TGTGCCAGCAGCTTAGACCTGTACATGAACACTGAAGCTTTCTTT
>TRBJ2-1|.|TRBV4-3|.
CASRDALNLGNEQFF
TGCGCCAGCAGGGACGCTTTAAACCTCGGGAATGAGCAGTTCTTC
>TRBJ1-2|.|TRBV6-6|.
CASSQGIYGYTF
TGTGCCAGCTCCCAGGGCATCTATGGCTACACCTTC
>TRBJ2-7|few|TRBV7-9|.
CASSRGYYEQYF
TGTGCCAGCAGCCGCGGATACTACGAGCAGTACTTC
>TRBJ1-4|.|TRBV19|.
CATSQGSGEKLFF
TGTGCCACATCCCAGGGCTCGGGAGAAAAACTGTTTTTT
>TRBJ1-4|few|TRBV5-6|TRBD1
CASSNGQGADYSEKLFF
TGTGCCAGCAGCAATGGACAGGGGGCCGACTATAGTGAAAAACTGTTTTTT
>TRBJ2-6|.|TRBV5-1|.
CASARGSGANVLTF
TGCGCCAGCGCCAGGGGTTCCGGGGCCAACGTCCTGACTTTC
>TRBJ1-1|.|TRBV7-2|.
CASSLSIASTEAFF
TGTGCCAGCAGCTTATCCATCGCGTCCACTGAAGCTTTCTTT
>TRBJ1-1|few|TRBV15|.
CATSRDRGGIRAFF
TGTGCCACCAGCAGAGATCGTGGGGGGATTCGAGCTTTCTTT
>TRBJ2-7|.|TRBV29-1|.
CSVEELSGGEQYF
TGCAGCGTTGAGGAGCTTAGCGGAGGCGAGCAGTACTTC
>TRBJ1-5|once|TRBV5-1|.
CASSLAGDQPQHF
TGCGCCAGCAGCTTGGCTGGGGATCAGCCCCAGCATTTT
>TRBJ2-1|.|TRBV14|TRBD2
CASSLGLAGTNEQFF
TGTGCCAGCAGCCTCGGACTAGCGGGGACCAATGAGCAGTTCTTC
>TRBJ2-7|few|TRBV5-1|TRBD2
CASSLNSGYSYEQYF
TGCGCCAGCAGCTTGAATAGCGGGTACTCCTACGAGCAGTACTTC
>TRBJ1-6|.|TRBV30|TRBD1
CAWRGTVDDSPLHF
TGTGCCTGGAGGGGGACAGTGGACGATTCACCCCTCCACTTT
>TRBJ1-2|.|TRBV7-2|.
CASSPLGDYGYTF
TGTGCCAGCAGTCCTTTAGGGGACTATGGCTACACCTTC
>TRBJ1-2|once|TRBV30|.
CAWSNGFGYGYTF
TGTGCCTGGAGTAATGGGTTCGGCTATGGCTACACCTTC